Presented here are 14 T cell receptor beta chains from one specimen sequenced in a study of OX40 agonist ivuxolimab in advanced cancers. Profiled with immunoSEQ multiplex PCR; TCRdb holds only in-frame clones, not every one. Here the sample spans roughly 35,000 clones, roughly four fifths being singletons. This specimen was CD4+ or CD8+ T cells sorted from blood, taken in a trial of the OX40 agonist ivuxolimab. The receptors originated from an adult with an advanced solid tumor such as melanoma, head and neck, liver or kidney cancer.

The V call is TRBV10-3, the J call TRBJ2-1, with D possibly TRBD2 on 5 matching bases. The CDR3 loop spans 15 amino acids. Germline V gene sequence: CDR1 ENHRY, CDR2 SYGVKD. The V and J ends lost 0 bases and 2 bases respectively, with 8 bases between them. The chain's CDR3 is CAISESEAAYNEQFF. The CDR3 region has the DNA TGTGCCATCAGTGAGTCGGAGGCCGCCTACAATGAGCAGTTCTTC.

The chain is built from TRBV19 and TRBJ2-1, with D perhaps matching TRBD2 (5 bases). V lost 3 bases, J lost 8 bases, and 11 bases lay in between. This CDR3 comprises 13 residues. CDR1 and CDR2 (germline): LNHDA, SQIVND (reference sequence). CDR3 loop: CASSISGWDEQFF. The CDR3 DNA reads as TGTGCCAGTAGTATCTCGGGGTGGGATGAGCAGTTCTTC.

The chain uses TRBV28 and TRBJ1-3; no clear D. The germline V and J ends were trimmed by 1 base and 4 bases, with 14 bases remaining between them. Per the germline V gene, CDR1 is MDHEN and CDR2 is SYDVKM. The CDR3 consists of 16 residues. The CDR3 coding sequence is TGTGCCAGCAGTTTATTGCGGGCCGGTTGGGGAAACACCATATATTTT. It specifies CASSLLRAGWGNTIYF.

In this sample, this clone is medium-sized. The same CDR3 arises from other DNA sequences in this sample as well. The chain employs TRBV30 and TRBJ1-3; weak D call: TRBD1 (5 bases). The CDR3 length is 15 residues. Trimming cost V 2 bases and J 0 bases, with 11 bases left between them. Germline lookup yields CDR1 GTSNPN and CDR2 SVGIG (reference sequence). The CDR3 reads CAWSRDSGSGNTIYF. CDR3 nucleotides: TGTGCCTGGAGTCGGGACTCGGGCTCTGGAAACACCATATATTTT.

The CDR3 region has the DNA TGTGCCAGCAGCCAACTCTCCACCGGGGAGCTGTTTTTT. Its protein product is CASSQLSTGELFF. V is TRBV7-2 and J is TRBJ2-2; D remains unclear. The V and J ends lost 5 bases and 4 bases respectively, with 8 bases between them. The CDR3 length is 13 residues. Germline V gene lookup returns CDR1 SGHTA and CDR2 FQGNSA.

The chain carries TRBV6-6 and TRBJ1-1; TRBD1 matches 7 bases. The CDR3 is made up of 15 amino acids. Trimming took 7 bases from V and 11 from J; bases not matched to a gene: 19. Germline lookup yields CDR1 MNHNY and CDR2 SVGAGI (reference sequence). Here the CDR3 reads CASIPRVEGAHLAFF. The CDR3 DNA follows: TGTGCCAGCATCCCCCGCGTGGAGGGGGCACACCTCGCTTTCTTT.

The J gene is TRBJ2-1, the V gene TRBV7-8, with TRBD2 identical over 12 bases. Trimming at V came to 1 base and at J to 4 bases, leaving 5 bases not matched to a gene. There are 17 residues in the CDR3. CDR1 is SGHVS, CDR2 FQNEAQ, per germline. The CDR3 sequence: CASSLGLAGESYNEQFF. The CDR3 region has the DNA TGTGCCAGCAGCTTAGGACTAGCGGGAGAGTCATACAATGAGCAGTTCTTC.

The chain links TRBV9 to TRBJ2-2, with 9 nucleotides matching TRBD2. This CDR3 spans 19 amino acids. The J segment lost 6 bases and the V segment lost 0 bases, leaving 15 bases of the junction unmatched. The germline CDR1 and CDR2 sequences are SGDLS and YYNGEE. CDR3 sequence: CASSVDGGGIGGRAGELFF. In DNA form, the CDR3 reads TGTGCCAGCAGCGTAGATGGGGGCGGTATCGGCGGGAGGGCCGGGGAGCTGTTTTTT.

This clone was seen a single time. CDR3 sequence (DNA): TGTGCCAGTAAAGGGGACAGGAAGGGGACCGGGGAGCTGTTTTTT. It yields the protein CASKGDRKGTGELFF. The chain is built from TRBV19 and TRBJ2-2, with 8 bases fitting TRBD1. CDR1 is LNHDA and CDR2 is SQIVND in the germline V gene (reference sequence). The CDR3 loop spans 15 amino acids. The V gene end was trimmed by 7 bases and the J gene end by 5 bases; junction bases not matched to a gene: 9.

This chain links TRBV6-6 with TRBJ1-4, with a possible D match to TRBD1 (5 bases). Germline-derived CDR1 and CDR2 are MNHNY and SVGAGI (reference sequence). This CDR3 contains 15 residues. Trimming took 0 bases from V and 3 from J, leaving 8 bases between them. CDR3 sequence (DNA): TGTGCCAGCAGTTACTCGTCAGGGTCTAATGAAAAACTGTTTTTT. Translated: CASSYSSGSNEKLFF.

The CDR3 spells CASSQGKGQETQYF. The CDR3 nucleotides are TGTGCCAGCAGCCAAGGGAAGGGCCAAGAGACCCAGTACTTC. The chain has TRBV14 and TRBJ2-5; D remains ambiguous. From germline, CDR1 is SGHDN and CDR2 FVKESK. This CDR3 has 14 amino acids. The V and J ends lost 1 base and 1 base respectively, with 7 bases between them. Together with reference TRBV14 and TRBJ2-5, the CDR3 gives the full variable domain: EAGVTQFPSHSVIEKGQTVTLRCDPISGHDNLYWYRRVMGKEIKFLLHFVKESKQDESGMPNNRFLAERTGGTYSTLKVQPAELEDSGVYFCASSQGKGQETQYFGPGTRLLVL.

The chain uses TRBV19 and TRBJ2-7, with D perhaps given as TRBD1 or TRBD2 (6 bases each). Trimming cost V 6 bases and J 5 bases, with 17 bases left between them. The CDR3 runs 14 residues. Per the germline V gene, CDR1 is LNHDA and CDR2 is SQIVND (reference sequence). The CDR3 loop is CASRTVGGGDEQYF. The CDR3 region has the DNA TGTGCCAGTAGGACCGTCGGGGGCGGCGACGAGCAGTACTTC. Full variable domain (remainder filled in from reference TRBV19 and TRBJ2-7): DGGITQSPKYLFRKEGQNVTLSCEQNLNHDAMYWYRQDPGQGLRLIYYSQIVNDFQKGDIAEGYSVSREKKESFPLTVTSAQKNPTAFYLCASRTVGGGDEQYFGPGTRLTVT.

The CDR3 DNA reads TGTGCCAGCAGCACTCAGGGGGGCAGCTATGGCTACACCTTC. Translated, it gives CASSTQGGSYGYTF. The gene calls are TRBV5-6 and TRBJ1-2, with TRBD1 matching over 7 bases. The V segment lost 4 bases and the J segment 4 bases; nucleotides outside the gene matches: 7. CDR3 length equals 14 residues. Germline CDR1 SGHDT, CDR2 YYEEEE.

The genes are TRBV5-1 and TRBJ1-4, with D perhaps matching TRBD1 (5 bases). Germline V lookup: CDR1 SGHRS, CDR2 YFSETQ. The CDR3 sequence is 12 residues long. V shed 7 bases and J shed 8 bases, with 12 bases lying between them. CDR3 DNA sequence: TGCGCCAGCTGGGCAAAGGGGGAAAAACTGTTTTTT. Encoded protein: CASWAKGEKLFF.